What follows is one TCR beta chain and its context. The data derive from a study of blood T cell repertoires in COVID-19. Study information: Sources were T cells, B-cell-depleted T cells, or PBMCs; the material itself was cDNA or gDNA.

Trimming pared 4 bases from V and 8 bases from J, leaving 9 bases between. The CDR3 is 12 amino acids. Germline V gene sequence: CDR1 SGHRS, CDR2 YFSETQ. Methods used by the authors: Amplified reference gene primers provided the basis for estimating nucleated cell counts. Clones were read by immunoSEQ multiplex PCR, and TCRdb kept only the in-frame ones, dropping some. D and trimming come from the DNA, and the V and J calls and clone size come from that table. Of 340,000 or so clones listed, 80% to 90% are singletons. The genes are TRBV5-1 and TRBJ2-2, with D unresolved. Sequences were obtained from peripheral blood. This TCR derives from a man over 45 with active or convalescent COVID-19. CDR3 sequence: CASSPRLGELFF. CDR3 bases: TGCGCCAGCAGCCCCCGGTTGGGGGAGCTGTTTTTT. Based on the CDR3 plus reference TRBV5-1 and TRBJ2-2, the full variable domain is KAGVTQTPRYLIKTRGQQVTLSCSPISGHRSVSWYQQTPGQGLQFLFEYFSETQRNKGNFPGRFSGRQFSNSRSEMNVSTLELGDSALYLCASSPRLGELFFGEGSRLTVL.